These 30 T cell receptor beta chains were sequenced from one sample in a study of early T cells in non-severe SARS-CoV-2 infection. Using its own MiXCR run on the 5' RACE reads, TCRdb lists one record per CDR3 protein. The data show 75,000 to 95,000 distinct CDR3 sequences, 16% seen once. The sample consisted of whole blood, taken at baseline. The receptors were sampled from an adult who was a healthcare worker with PCR-confirmed SARS-CoV-2 infection or an uninfected control (not recorded which).

The chain recombines TRBV25-1 with TRBJ1-5; D gene unclear. Per germline, CDR1 MGHDK and CDR2 SYGVNS. This CDR3 region has 12 residues. V was pared by 3 bases and J by 5 bases, with 5 bases between. The CDR3 sequence is CASSDGDQPQHF. Written as DNA, the CDR3 is TGTGCCAGCAGTGACGGGGATCAGCCCCAGCATTTT.

The sample holds a few counts of this clonotype. The chain has TRBV2 and TRBJ1-4, with D tentatively TRBD1 (5 bases). This CDR3 has 13 amino acids. V was trimmed by 7 bases and J by 3 bases, leaving 9 bases between them. CDR1 is SNHLY and CDR2 is FYNNEI in the germline V gene. Here the CDR3 DNA reads TGTGCCAGCAAGACAGCTCCTAATGAAAAACTGTTTTTT. Protein sequence: CASKTAPNEKLFF.

This chain links TRBV7-6 with TRBJ2-7, with TRBD2 matching 8 bases. Per the germline V gene, CDR1 is SGHVS and CDR2 is FNYEAQ. The CDR3 spans 15 residues. Trimming removed 4 bases from V and 5 bases from J; junction bases left unmatched: 10. The CDR3 region has the DNA TGTGCCAGCAGCTCGGAACCGGGACTAGAGGACGAGCAGTACTTC. Translated, it gives CASSSEPGLEDEQYF.

In its sample, this clonotype was seen a few times. The rearrangement links TRBV7-2 to TRBJ2-1; TRBD1 matches at 7 bases. The germline gives CDR1 SGHTA, CDR2 FQGNSA. The J segment lost 4 bases and the V segment lost 5 bases, leaving 14 bases of the junction unmatched. This CDR3 is 17 amino acids long. The CDR3 spells CASSPREGRTGYNEQFF. The DNA of the CDR3 is TGTGCCAGCAGCCCCCGCGAGGGAAGGACAGGTTACAATGAGCAGTTCTTC.

This clonotype was recorded at least ten times. The chain employs TRBV4-3 and TRBJ1-4; tentatively, D is TRBD1 (5 bases). Germline-derived CDR1 and CDR2 are LGHNA and YSLEER. V lost 2 bases and J lost 5, with 9 bases in between. CDR3 length: 14 residues. The CDR3 spells CASSQRGANEKLFF. The CDR3 bases are TGCGCCAGCAGCCAAAGAGGGGCAAATGAAAAACTGTTTTTT.

This clonotype was seen a handful of times. This sequence joins TRBV27 and TRBJ2-1; 12 bases agree with TRBD2. Germline assignment: CDR1 MNHEY and CDR2 SMNVEV (reference sequence). This CDR3 is built from 15 residues. Trimming took 6 bases from V and 12 from J; bases not matched to a gene: 12. The CDR3 spells CASRTSSGRAVGQFF. Here the CDR3 DNA reads TGTGCCAGCAGAACTTCTAGCGGGAGGGCCGTAGGGCAGTTCTTC.

Only a few counts were recorded for this clonotype. This sequence joins TRBV28 and TRBJ2-7, with TRBD2 identical over 9 bases. CDR3 size: 14 residues. The V gene end was trimmed by 7 bases and the J gene end by 3 bases; junction bases not matched to a gene: 7. CDR1 MDHEN and CDR2 SYDVKM come from the germline V gene. In DNA, the CDR3 is TGTGCCAGCACTCTCGGGACTAGCCTCTACGAGCAGTACTTC. It codes for CASTLGTSLYEQYF.

This clonotype appeared a few times. The chain couples TRBV20-1 to TRBJ2-7; D is perhaps TRBD1 (6 bases). The CDR3 has 14 amino acids. Germline V gene sequence: CDR1 DFQATT, CDR2 SNEGSKA (reference sequence). V lost 1 base and J lost 5, with 15 bases in between. CDR3 coding DNA: TGCAGTGCTAGAGCCCATATGGGGGCAGACGAGCAGTACTTC. It specifies CSARAHMGADEQYF.

This clonotype came up many times. The V and J genes are TRBV20-1 and TRBJ2-1; D not resolved. The germline V and J ends were trimmed by 2 bases and 1 base, with 9 bases remaining between them. CDR1 and CDR2 (germline): DFQATT, SNEGSKA (reference sequence). CDR3 size: 14 residues. The CDR3 DNA reads TGCAGTGCTAGACCCCCCTCGTCCTACAATGAGCAGTTCTTC. Translated, it gives CSARPPSSYNEQFF.

The table lists this clonotype with a few counts. V gene TRBV20-1 combines with J gene TRBJ2-7, with D uncertain. Germline CDR1 and CDR2: DFQATT and SNEGSKA (reference sequence). CDR3 length: 12 residues. Deletions cut 6 bases from V and 2 bases from J, with 11 bases between. The CDR3 DNA follows: TGCAGTGCCGCCCGGACCCCCTACGAGCAGTACTTC. Protein: CSAARTPYEQYF.

The rearrangement links TRBV20-1 to TRBJ2-1; 13 nucleotides match TRBD2. CDR3 size: 17 residues. CDR1 and CDR2 (germline): DFQATT, SNEGSKA (reference sequence). V was pared by 0 bases and J by 6 bases, with 8 bases of the junction left unmatched. The CDR3 nucleotides are TGCAGTGCTAGAGATTTCCGACTAGCGGGAGGAGTCAATGAGCAGTTCTTC. Translated, it gives CSARDFRLAGGVNEQFF.

This sequence joins TRBV28 and TRBJ2-1; 11 bases are a match to TRBD2. The CDR3 sequence is 19 residues long. Trimming at V came to 1 base and at J to 0 bases, leaving 8 bases not matched to a gene. Germline loops: CDR1 MDHEN, CDR2 SYDVKM. CDR3 sequence: CASSLFFGTSGTSYNEQFF. The CDR3 region has the DNA TGTGCCAGCAGTTTATTCTTCGGGACTAGCGGAACCTCCTACAATGAGCAGTTCTTC.

This clonotype came up many times. V is TRBV12-3 or TRBV12-4 and J is TRBJ2-4; D perhaps matches TRBD1 (5 bases). The CDR3 length is 16 residues. Trimming pared 0 bases from V and 2 bases from J, leaving 11 bases between. Here the CDR3 reads CASSLALGPTKNIQYF. As DNA, the CDR3 is TGTGCCAGCAGTTTAGCGCTGGGGCCTACCAAAAACATTCAGTACTTC.

This clonotype has just a few counts. The junction shows a germline mismatch at one end, possibly a read error. The chain combines TRBV12-3 or TRBV12-4 with TRBJ1-3; perhaps TRBD1 as D (5 bases). This CDR3 has 13 amino acids. DNA of the CDR3: TGTGCCAGCGCACGGGACTCTGAAAACACCATATATTTT. Translated, it gives CASARDSENTIYF.

This clonotype was seen repeatedly, ten times or more. V usage is TRBV5-4 and J usage is TRBJ2-3; 8 bases line up with TRBD1. Germline assignment: CDR1 SGHNT and CDR2 YYREEE (reference sequence). V lost 3 bases and J lost 1; bases outside the gene matches: 4. The CDR3 loop spans 15 amino acids. The chain's CDR3 is CASSSRGHGTDTQYF. In DNA form, the CDR3 reads TGTGCCAGCAGCTCCAGGGGGCATGGCACAGATACGCAGTATTTT. The complete variable domain, with remaining parts taken from reference TRBV5-4 and TRBJ2-3, reads ETGVTQSPTHLIKTRGQQVTLRCSSQSGHNTVSWYQQALGQGPQFIFQYYREEENGRGNFPPRFSGLQFPNYSSELNVNALELDDSALYLCASSSRGHGTDTQYFGPGTRLTVL.

This clonotype has a handful of counts. The genes are TRBV20-1 and TRBJ2-3; D ambiguous. Trimming pared 3 bases from V and 14 bases from J, leaving 15 bases between. CDR3 length: 11 residues. Germline values: CDR1 DFQATT, CDR2 SNEGSKA (reference sequence). The CDR3 nucleotides read TGCAGTGCTAGTTTAGGGCTTCATCCGTATTTT. Amino acids: CSASLGLHPYF.

This clonotype was counted only a few times. The rearrangement links TRBV18 to TRBJ1-5; a possible D gene is TRBD1 (5 bases). The CDR3 runs to 16 residues. Germline CDR1 KGHSH, CDR2 LQKENI. V lost 6 bases, J lost 0 bases, and 15 bases lay in between. The chain's CDR3 is CASSDFPGNSNQPQHF. The CDR3 DNA reads TGTGCCAGCTCGGATTTCCCAGGGAATAGCAATCAGCCCCAGCATTTT. The full variable domain, its missing parts supplied by reference TRBV18 and TRBJ1-5, is NAGVMQNPRHLVRRRGQEARLRCSPMKGHSHVYWYRQLPEEGLKFMVYLQKENIIDESGMPKERFSAEFPKEGPSILRIQQVVRGDSAAYFCASSDFPGNSNQPQHFGDGTRLSIL.

The chain links TRBV29-1 to TRBJ2-3; 10 nucleotides match TRBD2. V lost 7 bases, J lost 4 bases, and 11 bases stayed unmatched. Germline lookup yields CDR1 SQVTM and CDR2 ANQGSEA. The CDR3 spans 15 residues. CDR3 residues: CSAIRASGSSDTQYF. The DNA for the CDR3 is TGCAGCGCCATCCGGGCTAGCGGGAGTTCAGATACGCAGTATTTT.

The chain uses TRBV20-1 and TRBJ2-3, with D possibly being TRBD2 (6 bases). The CDR3 runs to 13 residues. The V end was cut by 4 bases, the J end by 2 bases, with 10 bases between. Germline CDR1 reads DFQATT; CDR2 reads SNEGSKA (reference sequence). CDR3 coding DNA: TGCAGTGCTAAAGGGAGGCTCACAGATACGCAGTATTTT. Protein product: CSAKGRLTDTQYF.

The chain couples TRBV24-1 to TRBJ1-5, with 7 bases matching TRBD1. CDR1 and CDR2 from the germline V gene are KGHDR and SFDVKD. V trimming: 5 bases; J trimming: 1 base; junction bases outside the gene matches: 7. CDR3 length equals 16 residues. The CDR3 loop reads CATSGPGTESNQPQHF. CDR3 bases: TGTGCCACCAGTGGCCCCGGGACAGAGAGCAATCAGCCCCAGCATTTT.

Only a few counts were recorded for this clonotype. The V call is TRBV7-9, the J call TRBJ2-1; 9 bases fit TRBD2. Per germline, CDR1 SEHNR and CDR2 FQNEAQ (reference sequence). CDR3 size: 15 residues. After removal of 5 bases from V and 7 bases from J, the junction contained 9 bases not matched to a gene. CDR3 in amino acids: CASSAGSGRKNEQFF. The CDR3 coding sequence is TGTGCCAGCAGCGCCGGAAGCGGGAGGAAGAATGAGCAGTTCTTC.

The CDR3 loop is CASSWQGLQETQYF. CDR3 bases: TGCGCCAGCAGCTGGCAGGGCCTCCAAGAGACCCAGTACTTC. The rearrangement uses TRBV5-1 and TRBJ2-5; D possibly corresponds to TRBD1 (5 bases). This CDR3 region has 14 residues. The V end was cut by 3 bases, the J end by 1 base, with 10 bases between. The germline CDR1 and CDR2 sequences are SGHRS and YFSETQ.

The table lists this clonotype with a few counts. This rearrangement joins TRBV20-1 to TRBJ2-7, with TRBD2 matching over 9 bases. There are 14 residues in the CDR3. With 6 bases clipped from V and 3 bases from J, the junction kept 9 bases outside the gene matches. Germline loops: CDR1 DFQATT, CDR2 SNEGSKA (reference sequence). DNA of the CDR3: TGCAGTGCAACCCTAGCGGGAAGAATCTACGAGCAGTACTTC. It encodes CSATLAGRIYEQYF.

The chain employs TRBV12-3 or TRBV12-4 and TRBJ1-2; D is uncertain. V gave up 4 bases and J gave up 4 bases, with 16 bases separating them. This CDR3 has 15 residues. As DNA, the CDR3 is TGTGCCAGCAGTTCCGGACCTGGGGATTCCTATGGCTACACCTTC. Protein product: CASSSGPGDSYGYTF.

This clonotype occurred a few times. This chain connects TRBV5-6 to TRBJ2-7; D gene unclear. Deletions cut 0 bases from V and 0 bases from J, with 10 bases between. The CDR3 runs to 15 residues. Germline-derived CDR1 and CDR2 are SGHDT and YYEEEE. CDR3 loop: CASSLAPIPSYEQYF. The CDR3 DNA follows: TGTGCCAGCAGCTTGGCCCCTATCCCCTCCTACGAGCAGTACTTC.

In DNA form, the CDR3 reads TGTGCCAGCAGCCCTGCGACAGGGAACCAGCCCCAGCATTTT. Amino acid sequence: CASSPATGNQPQHF. The V gene is TRBV11-2, the J gene TRBJ1-5; the match to TRBD1 covers 7 bases. Looked up from germline, CDR1 is SGHAT and CDR2 is FQNNGV. The length of the CDR3 is 14 residues. V lost 5 bases and J lost 7; bases outside the gene matches: 8. The full variable domain, completed using reference TRBV11-2 and TRBJ1-5, is EAGVAQSPRYKIIEKRQSVAFWCNPISGHATLYWYQQILGQGPKLLIQFQNNGVVDDSQLPKDRFSAERLKGVDSTLKIQPAKLEDSAVYLCASSPATGNQPQHFGDGTRLSIL.

This clonotype has at least ten counts. The V and J genes are TRBV28 and TRBJ1-2, with D possibly being TRBD1 (5 bases). Between the trimmed V and J ends, which lost 5 bases and 5 bases, there was a span of 18 bases. There are 15 residues in the CDR3. Per germline, CDR1 MDHEN and CDR2 SYDVKM. The DNA for the CDR3 is TGTGCCAGCAGTCCCCGCTTGGGGGAGTGGTATGGCTACACCTTC. Translated, it gives CASSPRLGEWYGYTF.

As for this clonotype: At one end, the junction sequence differs from germline, possibly due to a read error. The CDR3 reads CASSSGPSSGANVLIF. In DNA form, the CDR3 reads TGTGCCAGCAGTTCGGGACCCAGCTCTGGGGCCAACGTCCTGATTTTC. The rearrangement uses TRBV12-3 or TRBV12-4 and TRBJ2-6; either TRBD1 or TRBD2 may supply D (5 bases each). CDR3 size: 16 residues.

This sequence joins TRBV2 and TRBJ2-1; 9 bases fit TRBD2. J lost 5 bases, V lost 7 bases, and 9 bases had no gene match. CDR1 is SNHLY and CDR2 is FYNNEI in the germline V gene. The CDR3 consists of 15 residues. Written as DNA, the CDR3 is TGTGCCAGCACCGAACGGACTAGCGCCAACAATGAGCAGTTCTTC. Protein product: CASTERTSANNEQFF.

This clonotype came up many times. The chain uses TRBV7-8 and TRBJ2-4; 10 bases fit TRBD2. Per germline, CDR1 SGHVS and CDR2 FQNEAQ. The CDR3 spans 17 residues. V dropped 5 bases and J dropped 1; count of bases not matched to a gene: 8. DNA of the CDR3: TGTGCCAGCAGCCGCCATTCTAGCGGGGGCGCCAAAAACATTCAGTACTTC. As protein: CASSRHSSGGAKNIQYF.